This T cell receptor beta chain was sequenced during a study of Ad26.COV2.S vaccination and SARS-CoV-2 variants. Whole-study findings and limits: Placebo recipients had lower spike-specific TCR breadth than vaccine recipients. For non-spike TCRs, breadth in vaccine recipients resembled that in placebo recipients.

Treatment meaning: some 20 received Ad26.COV2.S at low or high dose, single or two shots; roughly 5 received placebo; per-sample allocation not given. Material that was analyzed had been drawn on day 63 after the first vaccine or placebo injection. This person who donated was an adult of 18-55 years in Boston. The vaccine delivered Wuhan-strain SARS-CoV-2 spike through an Ad26 vector. Profiling relied on immunoSEQ multiplex PCR, and the TCRdb table lists in-frame clones only, not all of them. The sample lists some 300,000 clones; 85% were seen once. In its sample, this clone was seen once. The antigen remains undetermined. There are 15 residues in the CDR3. Per germline, CDR1 SGHDT and CDR2 YYEEEE. Trimming left V 2 bases short and J 3 bases short, with 14 bases between.

V and J are TRBV5-6 and TRBJ2-5, with D possibly TRBD2 on 5 matching bases. The sequence was collected from a person aged 18 to 59 who received the Ad26.COV2.S COVID-19 vaccine or a placebo. Sequences were derived from peripheral blood, sampled in a trial of Ad26.COV2.S vaccine versus placebo. CDR3 nucleotide sequence: TGTGCCAGCAGCTTTCTAGCCCGGGAAGAAGAGACCCAGTACTTC. Translation: CASSFLAREEETQYF.